The rows below give T cell receptor beta chains drawn from one sample of a study of radiation and T cells in renal cell carcinoma. Method: immunoSEQ multiplex PCR; TCRdb's copy keeps in-frame clones and lacks some. The sample consists of about 86,000 clones, around four fifths of them appearing once. Sequenced here: blood, sampled from a patient whose treatment included radiotherapy and nephrectomy. The receptors were gathered from a man in his fifties or sixties with renal cell carcinoma. Each CDR3 is given with its conserved first and last residue. A D gene is named only where the DNA matches it firmly. Clone size is not always given. Where it is, it says once, few, many or a class for expanded clones.

abundance: few
len: 11
d_gene: .
v_gene: TRBV7-9
j_gene: TRBJ1-1
CDR3aa: CASSLDTEAFF
CDR3nt: TGTGCCAGCAGCTTAGACACTGAAGCTTTCTTT

abundance: .
len: 16
d_gene: .
v_gene: TRBV7-2
j_gene: TRBJ2-1
CDR3aa: CASSLDPNRGGDEQFF
CDR3nt: TGTGCCAGCAGCTTAGACCCAAACAGGGGGGGGGATGAGCAGTTCTTC

abundance: .
len: 14
d_gene: TRBD2
v_gene: TRBV2
j_gene: TRBJ2-3
CDR3aa: CASSGLAGTDTQYF
CDR3nt: TGTGCCAGCAGTGGACTAGCGGGCACAGATACGCAGTATTTT

abundance: .
len: 14
d_gene: TRBD1
v_gene: TRBV19
j_gene: TRBJ1-2
CDR3aa: CASRRDREDYGYTF
CDR3nt: TGTGCCAGTAGGAGGGACAGGGAGGACTATGGCTACACCTTC

abundance: .
len: 14
d_gene: .
v_gene: TRBV5-1
j_gene: TRBJ1-2
CDR3aa: CASSFSASNYGYTF
CDR3nt: TGCGCCAGCAGCTTTTCAGCCTCTAACTATGGCTACACCTTC

abundance: .
len: 14
d_gene: .
v_gene: TRBV6-5
j_gene: TRBJ2-4
CDR3aa: CASSRGGAKNIQYF
CDR3nt: TGTGCCAGCAGTCGCGGAGGAGCCAAAAACATTCAGTACTTC

abundance: .
len: 15
d_gene: .
v_gene: TRBV10-3
j_gene: TRBJ2-2
CDR3aa: CAISENLGAAGELFF
CDR3nt: TGTGCCATCAGTGAGAATCTGGGGGCAGCCGGGGAGCTGTTTTTT

abundance: .
len: 13
d_gene: .
v_gene: TRBV10-3
j_gene: TRBJ2-5
CDR3aa: CAISSAGGETQYF
CDR3nt: TGTGCCATCAGTTCAGCGGGCGGAGAGACCCAGTACTTC

abundance: .
len: 15
d_gene: .
v_gene: TRBV4-2
j_gene: TRBJ1-2
CDR3aa: CASSQGVGTSMGYTF
CDR3nt: TGTGCCAGCAGCCAAGGCGTAGGCACATCTATGGGCTACACCTTC

abundance: .
len: 14
d_gene: TRBD1
v_gene: TRBV5-1
j_gene: TRBJ2-7
CDR3aa: CASSIQGESGEQYF
CDR3nt: TGCGCCAGCAGCATACAGGGGGAAAGTGGTGAGCAGTACTTC

abundance: once
len: 11
d_gene: .
v_gene: TRBV6-5
j_gene: TRBJ2-7
CDR3aa: CASSYRGEQYF
CDR3nt: TGTGCCAGCAGTTACAGGGGAGAGCAGTACTTC

abundance: .
len: 16
d_gene: TRBD2
v_gene: TRBV19
j_gene: TRBJ2-1
CDR3aa: CASSPRGGSSYNEQFF
CDR3nt: TGTGCCAGTAGTCCCCGGGGGGGGAGCTCCTACAATGAGCAGTTCTTC

abundance: .
len: 15
d_gene: TRBD2
v_gene: TRBV13
j_gene: TRBJ2-2
CDR3aa: CASSYTGLAPGELFF
CDR3nt: TGTGCCAGCAGCTATACGGGACTAGCCCCCGGGGAGCTGTTTTTT

abundance: .
len: 21
d_gene: TRBD2
v_gene: TRBV4-2
j_gene: TRBJ2-3
CDR3aa: CASSRGSGLAGGPDPTDTQYF
CDR3nt: TGTGCCAGCAGCCGGGGGTCGGGACTAGCGGGGGGGCCGGACCCCACAGATACGCAGTATTTT

abundance: .
len: 13
d_gene: .
v_gene: TRBV30
j_gene: TRBJ1-4
CDR3aa: CAWCEGYNEKLFF
CDR3nt: TGTGCCTGGTGCGAAGGGTATAATGAAAAACTGTTTTTT

abundance: .
len: 15
d_gene: .
v_gene: TRBV5-1
j_gene: TRBJ1-4
CDR3aa: CASSFRDGLNEKLFF
CDR3nt: TGCGCCAGCAGCTTCCGGGACGGACTTAATGAAAAACTGTTTTTT

abundance: .
len: 12
d_gene: .
v_gene: TRBV9
j_gene: TRBJ1-2
CDR3aa: CASSAQGRGYTF
CDR3nt: TGTGCCAGCAGCGCACAGGGCCGGGGCTACACCTTC

abundance: .
len: 13
d_gene: .
v_gene: TRBV30
j_gene: TRBJ1-4
CDR3aa: CAWSVDRVEKLFF
CDR3nt: TGTGCCTGGAGTGTAGACCGGGTTGAAAAACTGTTTTTT

abundance: .
len: 16
d_gene: TRBD2
v_gene: TRBV9
j_gene: TRBJ2-5
CDR3aa: CASSPLLAGGPSTQYF
CDR3nt: TGTGCCAGCAGCCCCCTACTAGCGGGGGGGCCGTCGACCCAGTACTTC

abundance: .
len: 18
d_gene: TRBD1
v_gene: TRBV29-1
j_gene: TRBJ1-4
CDR3aa: CSVSLGTGIPPGNEKLFF
CDR3nt: TGCAGCGTCTCCCTAGGGACAGGGATCCCTCCGGGGAATGAAAAACTGTTTTTT

abundance: .
len: 14
d_gene: TRBD1
v_gene: TRBV11-2
j_gene: TRBJ2-3
CDR3aa: CASSRDRVTDTQYF
CDR3nt: TGTGCCAGCAGCCGGGACAGGGTTACAGATACGCAGTATTTT

abundance: once
len: 14
d_gene: TRBD1
v_gene: TRBV6-4
j_gene: TRBJ1-3
CDR3aa: CASGQGLSGNTIYF
CDR3nt: TGTGCCTCGGGACAGGGGCTCTCTGGAAACACCATATATTTT

abundance: .
len: 12
d_gene: .
v_gene: TRBV30
j_gene: TRBJ1-6
CDR3aa: CAWSVPPGPLHF
CDR3nt: TGTGCCTGGAGCGTTCCCCCGGGACCTCTCCACTTT

abundance: .
len: 15
d_gene: .
v_gene: TRBV11-2
j_gene: TRBJ2-1
CDR3aa: CASSPRVERNNEQFF
CDR3nt: TGTGCCAGCAGCCCCCGAGTGGAACGCAACAATGAGCAGTTCTTC

abundance: .
len: 14
d_gene: .
v_gene: TRBV5-1
j_gene: TRBJ2-6
CDR3aa: CASMEGTGANVLTF
CDR3nt: TGCGCCAGCATGGAGGGTACTGGGGCCAACGTCCTGACTTTC

abundance: .
len: 13
d_gene: .
v_gene: TRBV6-1
j_gene: TRBJ2-3
CDR3aa: CASTRRVTDTQYF
CDR3nt: TGTGCCAGCACGCGAAGAGTCACAGATACGCAGTATTTT

abundance: once
len: 14
d_gene: TRBD2
v_gene: TRBV29-1
j_gene: TRBJ2-1
CDR3aa: CSSGTSGPYNEQFF
CDR3nt: TGCAGCTCCGGGACTAGCGGTCCCTACAATGAGCAGTTCTTC

abundance: .
len: 14
d_gene: .
v_gene: TRBV6-4
j_gene: TRBJ2-3
CDR3aa: CASSDSDSTDTQYF
CDR3nt: TGTGCCAGCAGTGACTCCGATAGCACAGATACGCAGTATTTT

abundance: .
len: 16
d_gene: .
v_gene: TRBV28
j_gene: TRBJ1-5
CDR3aa: CASSSPKPYSNQPQHF
CDR3nt: TGTGCCAGCAGTTCACCGAAACCGTATAGCAATCAGCCCCAGCATTTT

abundance: .
len: 18
d_gene: .
v_gene: TRBV4-1
j_gene: TRBJ2-7
CDR3aa: CASSQPPGSSSPSGEQYF
CDR3nt: TGCGCCAGCAGCCAACCCCCAGGGTCAAGTAGTCCATCGGGCGAGCAGTACTTC

abundance: .
len: 13
d_gene: TRBD1
v_gene: TRBV7-2
j_gene: TRBJ2-5
CDR3aa: CASRTGVSETQYF
CDR3nt: TGTGCCAGCAGGACAGGGGTCTCAGAGACCCAGTACTTC

abundance: .
len: 14
d_gene: .
v_gene: TRBV19
j_gene: TRBJ1-5
CDR3aa: CASSIHGLDQPQHF
CDR3nt: TGTGCCAGTAGTATCCACGGTTTGGATCAGCCCCAGCATTTT

abundance: .
len: 14
d_gene: .
v_gene: TRBV5-1
j_gene: TRBJ2-7
CDR3aa: CASSLEGHGYEQYF
CDR3nt: TGCGCCAGCAGCTTGGAGGGTCACGGCTACGAGCAGTACTTC

abundance: .
len: 16
d_gene: .
v_gene: TRBV4-1
j_gene: TRBJ1-1
CDR3aa: CASSQALGHQNTEAFF
CDR3nt: TGCGCCAGCAGCCAAGCTCTGGGACACCAGAACACTGAAGCTTTCTTT

abundance: .
len: 14
d_gene: .
v_gene: TRBV2
j_gene: TRBJ1-5
CDR3aa: CASSDYGGGQPQHF
CDR3nt: TGTGCCAGCAGTGATTATGGGGGGGGTCAGCCCCAGCATTTT

abundance: .
len: 16
d_gene: .
v_gene: TRBV4-2
j_gene: TRBJ2-1
CDR3aa: CASSLRGSGTYNEQFF
CDR3nt: TGTGCCAGCAGCCTCAGGGGAAGCGGGACCTACAATGAGCAGTTCTTC

abundance: few
len: 16
d_gene: .
v_gene: TRBV19
j_gene: TRBJ1-3
CDR3aa: CASSSQLGVSGNTIYF
CDR3nt: TGTGCCAGTAGCTCTCAACTTGGAGTCTCTGGAAACACCATATATTTT

abundance: .
len: 15
d_gene: TRBD1
v_gene: TRBV4-3
j_gene: TRBJ2-7
CDR3aa: CASSQGAGGSYEQYF
CDR3nt: TGCGCCAGCAGCCAGGGAGCAGGGGGCTCCTACGAGCAGTACTTC

abundance: .
len: 16
d_gene: TRBD2
v_gene: TRBV4-3
j_gene: TRBJ2-3
CDR3aa: CASSQGLAGGTDTQYF
CDR3nt: TGCGCCAGCAGCCAAGGACTAGCGGGAGGCACAGATACGCAGTATTTT

abundance: .
len: 16
d_gene: .
v_gene: TRBV18
j_gene: TRBJ1-2
CDR3aa: CASSPLAGASNYGYTF
CDR3nt: TGTGCCAGCTCACCATTGGCCGGGGCGTCAAACTATGGCTACACCTTC

abundance: .
len: 13
d_gene: TRBD2
v_gene: TRBV6-5
j_gene: TRBJ2-7
CDR3aa: CASTPGLAYEQYF
CDR3nt: TGTGCCAGCACCCCGGGACTAGCCTACGAGCAGTACTTC

abundance: .
len: 16
d_gene: TRBD1
v_gene: TRBV6-6
j_gene: TRBJ1-3
CDR3aa: CASSKGPGTGGNTIYF
CDR3nt: TGTGCCAGCAGTAAAGGGCCCGGGACAGGGGGAAACACCATATATTTT

abundance: .
len: 12
d_gene: .
v_gene: TRBV9
j_gene: TRBJ1-1
CDR3aa: CASSSQNTEAFF
CDR3nt: TGTGCCAGCAGCTCTCAGAACACTGAAGCTTTCTTT

abundance: .
len: 12
d_gene: .
v_gene: TRBV5-4
j_gene: TRBJ1-3
CDR3aa: CASSLGGNTIYF
CDR3nt: TGTGCCAGCAGCCTAGGGGGAAACACCATATATTTT

abundance: few
len: 13
d_gene: .
v_gene: TRBV13
j_gene: TRBJ1-1
CDR3aa: CASSPGPNTEAFF
CDR3nt: TGTGCCAGCAGCCCGGGGCCGAACACTGAAGCTTTCTTT